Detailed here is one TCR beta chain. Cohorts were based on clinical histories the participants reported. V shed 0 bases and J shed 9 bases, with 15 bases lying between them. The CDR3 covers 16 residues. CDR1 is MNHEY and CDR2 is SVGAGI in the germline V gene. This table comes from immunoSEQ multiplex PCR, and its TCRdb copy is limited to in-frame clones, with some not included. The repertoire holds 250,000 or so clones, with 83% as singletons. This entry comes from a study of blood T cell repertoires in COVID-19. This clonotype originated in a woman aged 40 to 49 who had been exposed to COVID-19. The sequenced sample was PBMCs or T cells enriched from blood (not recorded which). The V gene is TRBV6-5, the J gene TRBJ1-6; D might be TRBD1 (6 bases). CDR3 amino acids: CASSYSTGRRRSPLHF. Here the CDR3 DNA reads TGTGCCAGCAGTTACTCTACAGGGCGTCGTCGTTCACCCCTCCACTTT.